This is a list of T cell receptor beta chains from one sample in a study of PD-1 blockade in classical Hodgkin lymphoma. Data came from immunoSEQ multiplex PCR; TCRdb stores just in-frame clones and leaves some out. The sample records 15,000 or so clones, 92% being singletons. The sequenced sample consisted of CD4+ T cells from blood. The receptor set was obtained from a human donor with classical Hodgkin lymphoma. The CDR3 runs from the conserved cysteine through the conserved F or W.

V gene | CDR3 protein
TRBV4-1 | CASSQELVLNTEAFF
TRBV6-1 | CAISPPRGRVNEQFF
TRBV5-6 | CASSFPGTYGYTF
TRBV5-8 | CASSFYNNEQFF
TRBV6-5 | CASSYSNVGETQYF
TRBV30 | CAWSLGATDTQYF
TRBV5-1 | CASSLMSGVGTGELFF
TRBV10-2 | CASRDSGQPQHF
TRBV9 | CASSVGAGGSTGELFF
TRBV5-4 | CASSSGTSGRVNEQFF
TRBV9 | CASSGPGRGRDTQYF
TRBV7-3 | CASSLFGERGNTDTQYF
TRBV5-3 | CARSSLDRVYTEAFF
TRBV2 | CASSDRGSQPQHF
TRBV5-6 | CASSFYGRESQPQHF
TRBV2 | CASTSGSSTGELFF
TRBV7-9 | CASSRGQGEKLFF
TRBV7-9 | CASSLITAGNTIYF
TRBV10-1 | CASSAQEAGGYEQYF
TRBV28 | CASSLGGTGGPYNEQFF
TRBV30 | CAWAGGETQYF
TRBV19 | CASSYSKGEQYF
TRBV4-1 | CASSQRSVGANVLTF
TRBV10-3 | CAISELEVGAEGDTGELFF
TRBV5-1 | CASSRPGPQGGGQYF
TRBV30 | CAWSFSGTANQPQHF
TRBV19 | CASSTGRSNTIYF
TRBV7-6 | CASSMLGESRTYGYTF
TRBV6-5 | CASRGQGEYEQYF
TRBV6-1 | CASTSPDRIQETQYF
TRBV10-3 | CAIRTITDTQYF
TRBV10-3 | CATTNLGPGELFF
TRBV6-6 | CASSLQETYGYTF
TRBV6-5 | CASALSFQGNQPQHF
TRBV6-5 | CASRPTTANQPQHF
TRBV7-3 | CASSLGLGRERTDTQYF
TRBV6-6 | CASSYGSSGSLSEQFF
TRBV6-1 | CASSVAVNSYEQYF
TRBV12-5 | CASGRPAPQISTDTQYF
TRBV5-1 | CASSDPQGGNEQFF
TRBV30 | CAWSGLGGDTQYF
TRBV9 | CASSSSGLAPQETQYF